The clone carrying this T cell receptor beta chain was counted between two and nine times. What it recognizes is unknown. The sample belongs to a study of CD8 T cells in ankylosing spondylitis. Study-level points and caveats: Disease-linked clones had a CD8+ phenotype and relatively low frequency in peripheral blood. Disease-linked clones were reportedly significantly enriched in matched ankylosing spondylitis synovial fluid.

In germline, CDR1 is MDHEN, CDR2 SYDVKM. V lost 7 bases, J lost 0 bases, and 7 bases lay in between. The CDR3 covers 12 residues. TCRdb reprocessed the 5' RACE reads via MiXCR and lists one record per CDR3 protein. The table records 200,000 to 250,000 distinct CDR3 sequences, about 10% of them present only once. V is TRBV28 and J is TRBJ2-7; D is unresolved. Specimen: blood, either unsorted or a sorted T cell fraction (not recorded which). The clonotype was recovered from a male donor with ankylosing spondylitis or in good health (not recorded which). The CDR3 loop reads CASKGSSYEQYF. CDR3 nucleotides: TGTGCCAGCAAGGGCAGCTCCTACGAGCAGTACTTC. Complete variable domain (other parts from reference TRBV28 and TRBJ2-7): DVKVTQSSRYLVKRTGEKVFLECVQDMDHENMFWYRQDPGLGLRLIYFSYDVKMKEKGDIPEGYSVSREKKERFSLILESASTNQTSMYLCASKGSSYEQYFGPGTRLTVT.